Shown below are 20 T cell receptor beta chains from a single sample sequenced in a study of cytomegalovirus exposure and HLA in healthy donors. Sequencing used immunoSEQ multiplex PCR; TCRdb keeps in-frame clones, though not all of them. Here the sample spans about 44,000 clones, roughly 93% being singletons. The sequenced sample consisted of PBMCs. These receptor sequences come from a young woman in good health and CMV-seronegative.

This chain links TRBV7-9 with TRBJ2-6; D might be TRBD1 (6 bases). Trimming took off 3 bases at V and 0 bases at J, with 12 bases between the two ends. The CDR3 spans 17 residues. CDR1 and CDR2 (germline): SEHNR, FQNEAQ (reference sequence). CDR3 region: CASSFRDTSSGANVLTF. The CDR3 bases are TGTGCCAGCAGCTTTAGGGACACAAGCTCTGGGGCCAACGTCCTGACTTTC.

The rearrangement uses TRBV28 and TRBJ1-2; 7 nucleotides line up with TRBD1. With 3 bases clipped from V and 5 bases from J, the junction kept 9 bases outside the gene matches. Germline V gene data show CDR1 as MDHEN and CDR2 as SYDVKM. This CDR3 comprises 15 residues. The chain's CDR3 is CASSFGQGDLYGYTF. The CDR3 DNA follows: TGTGCCAGCAGTTTCGGGCAGGGGGATCTTTATGGCTACACCTTC.

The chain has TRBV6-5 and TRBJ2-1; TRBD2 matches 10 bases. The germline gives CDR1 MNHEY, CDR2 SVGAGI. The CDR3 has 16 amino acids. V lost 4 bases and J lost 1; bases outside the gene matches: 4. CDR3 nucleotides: TGTGCCAGCAGTTCTTTAGCGGGGGGTTCCTACAATGAGCAGTTCTTC. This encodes CASSSLAGGSYNEQFF.

The CDR3 region has the DNA TGCAGCGTTGAAGACAGGGGTCCCCACTATGGCTACACCTTC. Protein: CSVEDRGPHYGYTF. This chain uses TRBV29-1 with TRBJ1-2; possibly TRBD1 for D (6 bases). CDR1 and CDR2 (germline): SQVTM, ANQGSEA. Between the trimmed V and J ends, which lost 0 bases and 3 bases, there was a span of 11 bases. This CDR3 spans 14 amino acids.

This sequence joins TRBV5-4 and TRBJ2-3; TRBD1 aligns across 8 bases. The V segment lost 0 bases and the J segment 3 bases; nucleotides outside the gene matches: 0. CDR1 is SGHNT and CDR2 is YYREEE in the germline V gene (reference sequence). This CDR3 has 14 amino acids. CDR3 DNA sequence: TGTGCCAGCAGCTTGGGGACAGGGACAGATACGCAGTATTTT. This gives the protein CASSLGTGTDTQYF.

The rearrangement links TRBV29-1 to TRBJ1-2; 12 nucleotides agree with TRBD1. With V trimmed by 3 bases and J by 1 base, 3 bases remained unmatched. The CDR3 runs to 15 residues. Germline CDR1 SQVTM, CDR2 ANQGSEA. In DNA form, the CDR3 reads TGCAGCGTTGATGGGACAGGGGGCTTTAACTATGGCTACACCTTC. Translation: CSVDGTGGFNYGYTF.

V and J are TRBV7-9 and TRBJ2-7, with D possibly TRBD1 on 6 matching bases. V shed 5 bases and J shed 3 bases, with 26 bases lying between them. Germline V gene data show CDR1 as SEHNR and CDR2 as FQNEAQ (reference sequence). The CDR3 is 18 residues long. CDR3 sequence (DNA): TGTGCCAGCAGCCCCTCCCAAGGGGGAGTTGCCCCTCTCTACGAGCAGTACTTC. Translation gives CASSPSQGGVAPLYEQYF.

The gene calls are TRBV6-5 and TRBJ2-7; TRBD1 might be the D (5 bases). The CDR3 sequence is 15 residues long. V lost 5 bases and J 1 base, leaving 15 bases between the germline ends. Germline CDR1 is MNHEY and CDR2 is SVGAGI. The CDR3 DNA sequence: TGTGCCAGCAGTCAGACCCCAGGGCTGTCCTACGAGCAGTACTTC. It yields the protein CASSQTPGLSYEQYF.

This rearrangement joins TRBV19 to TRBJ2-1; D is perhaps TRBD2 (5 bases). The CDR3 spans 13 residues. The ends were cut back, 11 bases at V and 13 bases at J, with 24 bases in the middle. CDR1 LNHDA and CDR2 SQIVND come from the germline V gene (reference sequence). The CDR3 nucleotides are TGTGCCGGGGTGTATTCGGAGGCCCATCCCCAGTTCTTC. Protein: CAGVYSEAHPQFF. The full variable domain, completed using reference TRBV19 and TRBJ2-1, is DGGITQSPKYLFRKEGQNVTLSCEQNLNHDAMYWYRQDPGQGLRLIYYSQIVNDFQKGDIAEGYSVSREKKESFPLTVTSAQKNPTAFYLCAGVYSEAHPQFFGPGTRLTVL.

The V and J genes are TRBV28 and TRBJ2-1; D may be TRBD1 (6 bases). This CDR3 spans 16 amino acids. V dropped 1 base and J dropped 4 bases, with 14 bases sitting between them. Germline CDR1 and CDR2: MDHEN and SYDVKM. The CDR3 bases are TGTGCCAGCAGTTTATACAGGGCGGCAACGTACAATGAGCAGTTCTTC. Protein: CASSLYRAATYNEQFF.

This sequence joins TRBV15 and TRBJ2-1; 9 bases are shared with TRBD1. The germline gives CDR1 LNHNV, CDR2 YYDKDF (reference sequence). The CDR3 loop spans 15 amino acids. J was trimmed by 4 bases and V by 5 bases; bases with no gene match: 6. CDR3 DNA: TGTGCCACCAGCGGCGACAGGGGGAATTACAATGAGCAGTTCTTC. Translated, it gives CATSGDRGNYNEQFF.

The CDR3 spells CASSPTGLSYEQYF. CDR3 nucleotide sequence: TGTGCCAGCAGTCCAACAGGGCTCAGCTACGAGCAGTACTTC. The chain couples TRBV28 to TRBJ2-7, with D maybe TRBD1 (6 bases). The CDR3 has 14 residues. Trimming removed 5 bases at V and 3 bases at J, with 14 bases between. The germline gives CDR1 MDHEN, CDR2 SYDVKM.

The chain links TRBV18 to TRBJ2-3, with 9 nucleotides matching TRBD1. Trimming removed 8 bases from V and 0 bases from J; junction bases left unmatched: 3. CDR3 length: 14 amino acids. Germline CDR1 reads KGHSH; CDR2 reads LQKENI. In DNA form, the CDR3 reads TGTGCCAGCACTGGACAGGGGAGCACAGATACGCAGTATTTT. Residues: CASTGQGSTDTQYF.

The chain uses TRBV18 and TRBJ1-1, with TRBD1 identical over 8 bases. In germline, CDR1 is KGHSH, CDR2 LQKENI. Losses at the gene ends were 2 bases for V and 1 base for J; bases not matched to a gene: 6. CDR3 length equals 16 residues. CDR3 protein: CASSPSQTGANTEAFF. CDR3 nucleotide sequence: TGTGCCAGCTCACCATCCCAGACAGGGGCGAACACTGAAGCTTTCTTT.

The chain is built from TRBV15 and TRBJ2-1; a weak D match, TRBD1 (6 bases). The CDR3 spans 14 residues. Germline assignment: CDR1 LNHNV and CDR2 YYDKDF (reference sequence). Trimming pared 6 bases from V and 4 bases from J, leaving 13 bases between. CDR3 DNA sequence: TGTGCCACCAGTCATAGGCAGGGGTACAATGAGCAGTTCTTC. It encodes CATSHRQGYNEQFF.

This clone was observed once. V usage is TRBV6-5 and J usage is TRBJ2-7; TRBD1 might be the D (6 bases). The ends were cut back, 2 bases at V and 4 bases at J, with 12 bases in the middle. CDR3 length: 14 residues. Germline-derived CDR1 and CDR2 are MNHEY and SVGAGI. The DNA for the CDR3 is TGTGCCAGCAGTTACGGGACATTAAAATACGAGCAGTACTTC. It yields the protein CASSYGTLKYEQYF.

CDR3 coding DNA: TGTGCCAGCAGCCAAGACAGGGGATCAGTCTACGAGCAGTACTTC. Its translation: CASSQDRGSVYEQYF. This sequence joins TRBV5-6 and TRBJ2-7; 8 nucleotides match TRBD1. From germline, CDR1 is SGHDT and CDR2 YYEEEE. V dropped 4 bases and J dropped 3; count of bases not matched to a gene: 9. The CDR3 loop spans 15 amino acids.

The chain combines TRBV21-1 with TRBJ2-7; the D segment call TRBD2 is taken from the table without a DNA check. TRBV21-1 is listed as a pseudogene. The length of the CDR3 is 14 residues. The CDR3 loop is CASSDGGRTYEQYF. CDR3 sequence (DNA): TGTGCCAGCAGCGACGGGGGACGCACCTACGAGCAGTACTTC.

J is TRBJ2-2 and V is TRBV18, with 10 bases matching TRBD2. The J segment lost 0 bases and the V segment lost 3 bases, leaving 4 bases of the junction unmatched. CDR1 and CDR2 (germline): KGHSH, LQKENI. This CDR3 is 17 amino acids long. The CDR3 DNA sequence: TGTGCCAGCTCACCGGCTAGCGGGGGCACGAACACCGGGGAGCTGTTTTTT. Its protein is CASSPASGGTNTGELFF.

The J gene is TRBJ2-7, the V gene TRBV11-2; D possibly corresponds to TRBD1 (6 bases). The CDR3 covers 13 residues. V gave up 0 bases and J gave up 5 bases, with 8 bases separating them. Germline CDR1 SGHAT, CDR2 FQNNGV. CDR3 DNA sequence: TGTGCCAGCAGCTTAGACAGGGGCCACGAGCAGTACTTC. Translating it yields CASSLDRGHEQYF.